The clone carrying this TCR beta chain was observed a handful of times. The antigen remains undetermined. The sample belongs to a study of shared clonotypes between healthy human individuals. On the study more broadly: With ages of 18 to 49, the donors were two women and three men.

The donor population consisted of healthy HIV-negative adults with no recent acute infections or vaccinations. Regarding the study as a whole: Sampling involved blood alone; tissue repertoires likely differ.

Genomic DNA (from each subset) was split evenly across several immunoSEQ plates. The table came from immunoSEQ multiplex PCR; TCRdb's copy has only in-frame clones and leaves some out. This table has 450,000 to 500,000 clones, 81% appearing once. V trimming: 4 bases; J trimming: 2 bases; junction bases outside the gene matches: 8. This CDR3 has 16 amino acids. Germline values: CDR1 MDHEN, CDR2 SYDVKM. The sequenced sample was PBMCs. The chain has TRBV28 and TRBJ2-7, with 10 bases aligning to TRBD1. This receptor was identified in a woman in her thirties or forties in good health. Some clones in this sample may be carry-over from other donors' samples. This chain's CDR3 is CASSSGGGTGAYEQYF. DNA of the CDR3: TGTGCCAGCAGTTCCGGAGGCGGGACAGGGGCCTACGAGCAGTACTTC.